The 9 T cell receptor beta chains in this list originate from one sample, sequenced in a study of T cell responses to AZD1222 COVID-19 vaccine. Profiled with immunoSEQ multiplex PCR; TCRdb holds only in-frame clones, not every one. The sample holds 200,000 to 250,000 clones; 85% to 95% are singletons and the top ten take approximately 1%. Sequenced material: peripheral blood, taken on day 0 of MenACWY control vaccination. Source of these receptors: an adult in good health.

The rearrangement uses TRBV7-2 and TRBJ2-2, with TRBD2 matching over 9 bases. Germline V gene data show CDR1 as SGHTA and CDR2 as FQGNSA. J gave up 6 bases and V 2 bases, and 7 bases lay outside the gene matches. This CDR3 spans 16 amino acids. The CDR3 reads CASSLLAGMVAGELFF. Written as DNA, the CDR3 is TGTGCCAGCAGCTTACTAGCGGGGATGGTCGCCGGGGAGCTGTTTTTT.

The chain joins TRBV11-2 to TRBJ1-3; D call uncertain. Trimming removed 4 bases from V and 0 bases from J, with 10 bases in between. CDR1 and CDR2 (germline): SGHAT, FQNNGV. CDR3 size: 15 residues. The CDR3 nucleotides read TGTGCCAGCAGCTCTCAACGGAGCTCTGGAAACACCATATATTTT. Its protein is CASSSQRSSGNTIYF.

The CDR3 DNA follows: TGCGCCAGCAGTCAATACGCAGGGAGGTTTCGCAATCAGCCCCAGCATTTT. Protein: CASSQYAGRFRNQPQHF. This rearrangement joins TRBV23-1 to TRBJ1-5, with a weak D call TRBD1 (5 bases). TRBV23-1 is flagged as an ORF with uncertain function. V was pared by 1 base and J by 2 bases, with 15 bases between. This CDR3 spans 17 amino acids.

V and J are TRBV4-3 and TRBJ2-1, with D tentatively TRBD2 (6 bases). This CDR3 region has 16 residues. Germline CDR1 is LGHNA and CDR2 is YSLEER. The ends were cut back, 5 bases at V and 9 bases at J, with 23 bases in the middle. The CDR3 DNA reads TGCGCCAGCAGCGTCGACCGTCGGGGGTCCAACGGTGAGCAGTTCTTC. Translated: CASSVDRRGSNGEQFF.

The chain uses TRBV2 and TRBJ1-4; no reliable D call. This CDR3 has 14 residues. Trimming left V 7 bases short and J 0 bases short, with 9 bases between. Germline CDR1 is SNHLY and CDR2 is FYNNEI. CDR3 nucleotide sequence: TGTGCCAGCAACCTTAAAACAACTAATGAAAAACTGTTTTTT. It encodes CASNLKTTNEKLFF.

This clone was recorded only once. The V gene is TRBV3-1 (or the pseudogene TRBV3-2), the J gene TRBJ2-5; D gene ambiguous. CDR1 is LGHDT and CDR2 is YNNKEL in the germline V gene (reference sequence). V shed 1 base and J shed 5 bases, with 11 bases lying between them. This CDR3 has 14 residues. CDR3 in amino acids: CASSQGSLRETQYF. The CDR3 DNA follows: TGTGCCAGCAGCCAAGGCAGCCTCCGGGAGACCCAGTACTTC.

V is TRBV7-9 and J is TRBJ1-2; weak D call: TRBD1 (6 bases). Germline V gene sequence: CDR1 SEHNR, CDR2 FQNEAQ (reference sequence). The V end was cut by 5 bases, the J end by 8 bases, with 15 bases between. There are 13 residues in the CDR3. The CDR3 sequence: CASSVETGQGYTF. CDR3 coding DNA: TGTGCCAGCAGCGTAGAAACAGGGCAGGGCTACACCTTC.

V is TRBV20-1 and J is TRBJ1-1; the D gene is possibly TRBD1 (6 bases). V gave up 5 bases and J gave up 5 bases, with 9 bases separating them. This CDR3 region has 11 residues. The germline V gene has CDR1 DFQATT and CDR2 SNEGSKA (reference sequence). Written as DNA, the CDR3 is TGCAGTGCTGACAGGAGGACTGAAGCTTTCTTT. It codes for CSADRRTEAFF.

This chain connects TRBV3-1 (or the pseudogene TRBV3-2) to TRBJ2-5; 10 bases match TRBD2. Losses at the gene ends were 1 base for V and 1 base for J; bases not matched to a gene: 6. The V gene's germline CDR1 is LGHDT and CDR2 YNNKEL (reference sequence). CDR3 length: 17 amino acids. The chain's CDR3 is CASSQGRLAGVQETQYF. CDR3 nucleotides: TGTGCCAGCAGCCAAGGAAGGCTAGCGGGGGTCCAAGAGACCCAGTACTTC.